This T cell receptor beta chain was sequenced in a study of T cell responses to AZD1222 COVID-19 vaccine. Findings and caveats of the study: Most donors were white British and more were female, and clonal diversity was possibly underestimated.

The data were produced by immunoSEQ multiplex PCR, yet TCRdb's version contains in-frame clones alone and is incomplete. The table records about 120,000 clones, 90% of them present only once. The CDR3 sequence is 14 residues long. V lost 5 bases to trimming and J lost 5 bases; unmatched junction nucleotides: 6. CDR1 and CDR2 (germline): SNHLY, FYNNEI. A remark on this clone: No antigen is known for it.

The sequence was obtained from an adult in good health. J is TRBJ2-7 and V is TRBV2; 10 bases align to TRBD1. The sample consisted of peripheral blood, taken on day 0 of AZD1222 vaccination. The CDR3 nucleotides are TGTGCCAGCAGTTTGGACAGGGGGGTCCACGAGCAGTACTTC. Encoded protein: CASSLDRGVHEQYF.